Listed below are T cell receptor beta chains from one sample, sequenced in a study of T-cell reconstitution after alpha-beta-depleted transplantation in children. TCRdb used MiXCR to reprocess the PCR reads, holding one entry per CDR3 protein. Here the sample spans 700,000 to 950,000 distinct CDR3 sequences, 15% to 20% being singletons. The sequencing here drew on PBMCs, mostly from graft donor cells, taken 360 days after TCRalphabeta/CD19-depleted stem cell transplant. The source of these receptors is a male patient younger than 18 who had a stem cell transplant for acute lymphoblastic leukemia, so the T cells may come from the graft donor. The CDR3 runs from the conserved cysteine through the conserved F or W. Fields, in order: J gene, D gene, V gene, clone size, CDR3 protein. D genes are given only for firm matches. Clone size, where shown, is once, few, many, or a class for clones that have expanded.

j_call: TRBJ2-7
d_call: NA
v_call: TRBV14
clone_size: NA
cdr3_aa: CASSQFGAGLSEQYF

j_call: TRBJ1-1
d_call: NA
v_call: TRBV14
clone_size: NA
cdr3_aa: CASSRLLGAAEAFF

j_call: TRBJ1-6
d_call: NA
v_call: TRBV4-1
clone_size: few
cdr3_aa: CASSLMDSNSPLHF

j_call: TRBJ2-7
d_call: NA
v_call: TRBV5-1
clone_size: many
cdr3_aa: CASSFRLDYEQYF

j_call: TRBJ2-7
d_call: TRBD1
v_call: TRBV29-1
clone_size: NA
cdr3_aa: CSVIQGAYEQYF

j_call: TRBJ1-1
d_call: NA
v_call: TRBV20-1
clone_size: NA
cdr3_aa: CSARKPNLNTEAFF

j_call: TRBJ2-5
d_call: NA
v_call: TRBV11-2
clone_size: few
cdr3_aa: CASSLEEGRETQYF

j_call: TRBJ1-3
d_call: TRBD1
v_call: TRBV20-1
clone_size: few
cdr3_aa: CSAPGQGRPFSGNTIYF

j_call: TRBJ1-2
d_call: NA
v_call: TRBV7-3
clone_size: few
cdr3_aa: CASSFERHRVHGYTF

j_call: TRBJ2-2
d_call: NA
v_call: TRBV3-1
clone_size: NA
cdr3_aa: CASSQGRGGELFF

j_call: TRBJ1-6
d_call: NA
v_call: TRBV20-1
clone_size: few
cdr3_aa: CSARPRDRGLHF

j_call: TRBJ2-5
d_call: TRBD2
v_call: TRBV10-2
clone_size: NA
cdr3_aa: CASSGLAGGPPETQYF

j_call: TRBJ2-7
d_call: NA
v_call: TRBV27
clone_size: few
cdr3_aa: CASRYQSSYEQYF

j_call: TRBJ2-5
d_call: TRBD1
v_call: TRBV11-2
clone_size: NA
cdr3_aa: CASSLAPQGGIETQYF

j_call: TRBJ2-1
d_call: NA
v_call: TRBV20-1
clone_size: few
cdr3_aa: CSASDPDSGESYNEQFF